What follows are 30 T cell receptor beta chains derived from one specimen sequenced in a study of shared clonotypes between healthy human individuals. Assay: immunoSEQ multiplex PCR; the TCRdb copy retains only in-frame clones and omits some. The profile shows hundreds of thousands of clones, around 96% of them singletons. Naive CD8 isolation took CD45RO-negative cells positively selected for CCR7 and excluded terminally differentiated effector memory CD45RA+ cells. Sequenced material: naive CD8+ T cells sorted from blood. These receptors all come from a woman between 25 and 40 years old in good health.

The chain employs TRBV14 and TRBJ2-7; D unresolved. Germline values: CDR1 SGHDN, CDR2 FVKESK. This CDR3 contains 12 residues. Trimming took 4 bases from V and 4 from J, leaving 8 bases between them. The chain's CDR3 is CASSPNWYEQYF. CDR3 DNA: TGTGCCAGCAGCCCAAACTGGTACGAGCAGTACTTC.

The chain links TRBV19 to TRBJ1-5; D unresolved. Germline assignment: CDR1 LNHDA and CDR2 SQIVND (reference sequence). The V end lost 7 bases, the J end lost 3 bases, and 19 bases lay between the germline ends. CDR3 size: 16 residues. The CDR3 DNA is TGTGCCAGTACCCCTAACTCGGGGTCTGACAATCAGCCCCAGCATTTT. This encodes CASTPNSGSDNQPQHF.

The CDR3 is CAWSTGNSNQPQHF. In nucleotides, the CDR3 is TGTGCCTGGAGCACAGGGAATAGCAATCAGCCCCAGCATTTT. The rearrangement uses TRBV30 and TRBJ1-5; tentatively, D is TRBD1 (6 bases). Germline lookup yields CDR1 GTSNPN and CDR2 SVGIG (reference sequence). V lost 3 bases and J 0 bases, leaving 9 bases between the germline ends. The CDR3 is made up of 14 amino acids. The full variable domain, in which reference TRBV30 and TRBJ1-5 provide the parts outside the CDR3, is SQTIHQWPATLVQPVGSPLSLECTVEGTSNPNLYWYRQAAGRGLQLLFYSVGIGQISSEVPQNLSASRPQDRQFILSSKKLLLSDSGFYLCAWSTGNSNQPQHFGDGTRLSIL.

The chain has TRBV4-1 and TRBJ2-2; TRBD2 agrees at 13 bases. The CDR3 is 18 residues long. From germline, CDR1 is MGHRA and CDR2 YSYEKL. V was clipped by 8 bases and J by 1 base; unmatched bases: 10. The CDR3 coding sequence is TGCGCCAGCCGAAATACCGGGACTAGCGGGAAGAACACCGGGGAGCTGTTTTTT. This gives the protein CASRNTGTSGKNTGELFF.

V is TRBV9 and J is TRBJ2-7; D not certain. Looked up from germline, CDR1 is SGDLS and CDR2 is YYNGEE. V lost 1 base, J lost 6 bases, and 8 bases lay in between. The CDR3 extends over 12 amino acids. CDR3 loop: CASSVRSGEQYF. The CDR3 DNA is TGTGCCAGCAGCGTACGGTCTGGCGAGCAGTACTTC.

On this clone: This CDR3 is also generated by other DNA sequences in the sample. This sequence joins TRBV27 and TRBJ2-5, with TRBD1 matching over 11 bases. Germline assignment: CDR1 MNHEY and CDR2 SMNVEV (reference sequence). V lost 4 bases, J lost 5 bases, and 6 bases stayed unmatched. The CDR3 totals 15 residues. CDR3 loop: CASSSGTGGRETQYF. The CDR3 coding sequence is TGTGCCAGCAGTTCGGGGACAGGGGGAAGGGAGACCCAGTACTTC.

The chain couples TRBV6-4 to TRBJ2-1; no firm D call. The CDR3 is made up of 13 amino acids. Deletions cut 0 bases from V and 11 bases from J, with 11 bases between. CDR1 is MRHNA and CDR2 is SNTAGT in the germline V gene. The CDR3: CASSDSTADKQFF. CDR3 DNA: TGTGCCAGCAGTGACTCGACCGCCGACAAGCAGTTCTTC.

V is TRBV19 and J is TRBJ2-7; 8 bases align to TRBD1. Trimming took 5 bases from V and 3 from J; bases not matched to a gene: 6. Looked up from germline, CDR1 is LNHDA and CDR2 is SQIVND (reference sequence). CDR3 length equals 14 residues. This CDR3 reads CASSQGTGDYEQYF. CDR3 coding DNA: TGTGCCAGTAGTCAGGGGACAGGCGACTACGAGCAGTACTTC.

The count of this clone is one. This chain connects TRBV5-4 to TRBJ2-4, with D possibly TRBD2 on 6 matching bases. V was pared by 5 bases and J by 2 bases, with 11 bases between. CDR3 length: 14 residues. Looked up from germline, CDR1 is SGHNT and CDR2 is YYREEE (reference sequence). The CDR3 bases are TGTGCCAGCAGAAACCGGGGGTCCAAAAACATTCAGTACTTC. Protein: CASRNRGSKNIQYF.

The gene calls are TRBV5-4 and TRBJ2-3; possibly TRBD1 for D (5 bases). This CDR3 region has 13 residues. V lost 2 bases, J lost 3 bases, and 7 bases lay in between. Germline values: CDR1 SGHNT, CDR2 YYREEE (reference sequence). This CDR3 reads CASSFGQTDTQYF. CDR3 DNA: TGTGCCAGCAGCTTTGGACAAACAGATACGCAGTATTTT.

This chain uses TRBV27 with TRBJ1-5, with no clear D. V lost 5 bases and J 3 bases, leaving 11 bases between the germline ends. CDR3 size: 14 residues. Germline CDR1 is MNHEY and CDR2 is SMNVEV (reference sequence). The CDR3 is CASSPYAANQPQHF. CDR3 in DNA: TGTGCCAGCAGTCCCTACGCTGCCAATCAGCCCCAGCATTTT.

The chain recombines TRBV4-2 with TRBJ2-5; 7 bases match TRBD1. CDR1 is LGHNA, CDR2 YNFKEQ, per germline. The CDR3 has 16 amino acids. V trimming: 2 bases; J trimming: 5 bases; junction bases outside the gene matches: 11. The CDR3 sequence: CASSQSYRGGAETQYF. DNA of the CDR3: TGTGCCAGCAGCCAATCGTATAGAGGGGGCGCGGAGACCCAGTACTTC.

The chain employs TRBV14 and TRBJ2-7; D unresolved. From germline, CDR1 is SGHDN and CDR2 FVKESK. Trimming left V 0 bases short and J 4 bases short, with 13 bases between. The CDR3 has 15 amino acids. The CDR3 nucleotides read TGTGCCAGCAGCCAAGAAACTGGGTCTGTTTACGAGCAGTACTTC. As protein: CASSQETGSVYEQYF.

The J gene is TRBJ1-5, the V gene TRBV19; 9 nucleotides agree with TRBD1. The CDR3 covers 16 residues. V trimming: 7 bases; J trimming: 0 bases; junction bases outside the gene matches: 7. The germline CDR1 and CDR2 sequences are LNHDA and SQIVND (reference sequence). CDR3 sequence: CASTPDRGNSNQPQHF. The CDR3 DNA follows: TGTGCCAGTACCCCGGACAGGGGAAATAGCAATCAGCCCCAGCATTTT.

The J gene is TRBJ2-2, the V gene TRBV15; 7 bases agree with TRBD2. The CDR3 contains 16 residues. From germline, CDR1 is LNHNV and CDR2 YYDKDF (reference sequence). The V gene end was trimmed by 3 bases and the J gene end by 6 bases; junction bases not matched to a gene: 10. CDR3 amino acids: CATSRVPGLRSGELFF. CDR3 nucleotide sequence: TGTGCCACCAGCAGGGTTCCGGGACTACGTTCCGGGGAGCTGTTTTTT.

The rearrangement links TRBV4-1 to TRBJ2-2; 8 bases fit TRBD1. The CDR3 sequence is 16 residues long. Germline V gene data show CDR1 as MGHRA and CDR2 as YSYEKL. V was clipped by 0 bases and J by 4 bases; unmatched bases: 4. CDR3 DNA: TGCGCCAGCAGCCAAGATGGACAGGGTAGCACCGGGGAGCTGTTTTTT. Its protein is CASSQDGQGSTGELFF.

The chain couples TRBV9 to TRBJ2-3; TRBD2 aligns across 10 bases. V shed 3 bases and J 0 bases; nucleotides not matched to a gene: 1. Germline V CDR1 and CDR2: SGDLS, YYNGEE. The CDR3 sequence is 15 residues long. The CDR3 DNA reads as TGTGCCAGCAGCGAGACTAGCGGGAGCACAGATACGCAGTATTTT. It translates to CASSETSGSTDTQYF.

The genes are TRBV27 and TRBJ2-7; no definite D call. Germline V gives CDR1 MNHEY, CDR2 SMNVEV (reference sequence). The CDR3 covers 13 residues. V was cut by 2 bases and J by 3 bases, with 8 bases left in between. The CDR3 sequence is CASSLTPFYEQYF. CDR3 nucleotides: TGTGCCAGCAGTTTAACCCCCTTCTACGAGCAGTACTTC.

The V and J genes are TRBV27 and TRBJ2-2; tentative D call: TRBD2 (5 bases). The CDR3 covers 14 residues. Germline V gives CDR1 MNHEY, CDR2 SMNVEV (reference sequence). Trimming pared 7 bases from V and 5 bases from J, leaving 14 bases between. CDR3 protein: CASTHTGGTGELFF. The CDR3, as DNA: TGTGCCAGCACCCACACGGGCGGGACCGGGGAGCTGTTTTTT.

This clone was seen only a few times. The CDR3 bases are TGTGCCAGCATCGGGCTAGCGCCCTACGAGCAGTACTTC. Translating gives CASIGLAPYEQYF. This rearrangement joins TRBV27 to TRBJ2-7; TRBD2 is a possible D gene (6 bases). This CDR3 has 13 amino acids. CDR1 and CDR2 from the germline V gene are MNHEY and SMNVEV (reference sequence). V was pared by 7 bases and J by 2 bases, with 12 bases between.

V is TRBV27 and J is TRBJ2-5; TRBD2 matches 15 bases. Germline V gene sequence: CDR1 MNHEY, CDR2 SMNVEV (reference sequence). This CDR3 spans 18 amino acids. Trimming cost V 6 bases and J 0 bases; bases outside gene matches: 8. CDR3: CASSQGLAGGPYQETQYF. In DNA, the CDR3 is TGTGCCAGCAGCCAAGGACTAGCGGGAGGGCCGTACCAAGAGACCCAGTACTTC.

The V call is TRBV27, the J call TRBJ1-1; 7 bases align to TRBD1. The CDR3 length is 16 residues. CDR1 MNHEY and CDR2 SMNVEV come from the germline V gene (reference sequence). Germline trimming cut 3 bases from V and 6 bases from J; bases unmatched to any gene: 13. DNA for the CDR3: TGTGCCAGCAGTTTTCATCCTGCGACAGGGTATTCTGAAGCTTTCTTT. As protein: CASSFHPATGYSEAFF.

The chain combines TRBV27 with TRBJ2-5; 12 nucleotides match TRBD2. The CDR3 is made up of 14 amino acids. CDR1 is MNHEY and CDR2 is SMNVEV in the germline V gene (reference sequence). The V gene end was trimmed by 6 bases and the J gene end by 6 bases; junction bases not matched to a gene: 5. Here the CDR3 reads CASRPLAGGKTQYF. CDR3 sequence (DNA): TGTGCCAGCAGGCCCCTAGCGGGAGGGAAGACCCAGTACTTC.

In DNA form, the CDR3 reads TGTGCCAGCAGCTCTAATTCTTTGAGACTAGCGGGGGGCTACAATGAGCAGTTCTTC. It specifies CASSSNSLRLAGGYNEQFF. The chain links TRBV11-2 to TRBJ2-1; 13 bases are a match to TRBD2. CDR1 is SGHAT, CDR2 FQNNGV, per germline. This CDR3 contains 19 residues. The junction had 12 bases not matched to a gene; V was cut back by 4 bases and J by 3 bases. The full variable domain, with the rest looked up from reference TRBV11-2 and TRBJ2-1, is EAGVAQSPRYKIIEKRQSVAFWCNPISGHATLYWYQQILGQGPKLLIQFQNNGVVDDSQLPKDRFSAERLKGVDSTLKIQPAKLEDSAVYLCASSSNSLRLAGGYNEQFFGPGTRLTVL.

DNA for the CDR3: TGTGCCAGCAGCGAACGGGCAGATAGCAATCAGCCCCAGCATTTT. Residues: CASSERADSNQPQHF. The rearrangement joins TRBV11-2 to TRBJ1-5; no clear D. Trimming shortened V by 5 bases and J by 0 bases, and 11 bases separated the two germline ends. Germline CDR1 is SGHAT and CDR2 is FQNNGV. This CDR3 region has 15 residues.

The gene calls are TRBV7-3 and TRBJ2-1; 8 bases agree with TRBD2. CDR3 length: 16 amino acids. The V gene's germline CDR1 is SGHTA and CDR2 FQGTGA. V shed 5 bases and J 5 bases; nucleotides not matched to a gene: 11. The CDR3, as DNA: TGTGCCAGCAGCCCAATTAGCGGGACTAGTCACAATGAGCAGTTCTTC. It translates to CASSPISGTSHNEQFF.

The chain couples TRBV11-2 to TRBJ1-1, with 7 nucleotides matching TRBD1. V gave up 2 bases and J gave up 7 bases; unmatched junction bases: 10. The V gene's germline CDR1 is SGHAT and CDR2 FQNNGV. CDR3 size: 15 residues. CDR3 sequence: CASSLSEGARSEAFF. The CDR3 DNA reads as TGTGCCAGCAGCTTATCGGAGGGGGCCAGGAGTGAAGCTTTCTTT.

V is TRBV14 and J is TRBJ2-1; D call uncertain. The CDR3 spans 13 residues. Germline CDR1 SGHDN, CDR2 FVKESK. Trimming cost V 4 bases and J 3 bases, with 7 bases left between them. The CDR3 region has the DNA TGTGCCAGCAGCCTGCGGAACTACAATGAGCAGTTCTTC. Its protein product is CASSLRNYNEQFF.

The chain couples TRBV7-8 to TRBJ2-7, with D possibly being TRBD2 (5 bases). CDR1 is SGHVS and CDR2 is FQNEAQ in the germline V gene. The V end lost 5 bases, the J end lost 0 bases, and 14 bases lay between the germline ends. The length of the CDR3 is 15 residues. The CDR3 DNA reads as TGTGCCAGCAGCCCAAAGGGTGGGAGCTCCTACGAGCAGTACTTC. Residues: CASSPKGGSSYEQYF.

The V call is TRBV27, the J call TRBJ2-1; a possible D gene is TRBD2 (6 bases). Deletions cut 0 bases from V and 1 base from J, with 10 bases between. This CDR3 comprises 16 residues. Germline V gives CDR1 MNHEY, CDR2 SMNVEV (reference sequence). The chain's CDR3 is CASSLSGEASYNEQFF. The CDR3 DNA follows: TGTGCCAGCAGTTTATCCGGGGAGGCATCCTACAATGAGCAGTTCTTC.